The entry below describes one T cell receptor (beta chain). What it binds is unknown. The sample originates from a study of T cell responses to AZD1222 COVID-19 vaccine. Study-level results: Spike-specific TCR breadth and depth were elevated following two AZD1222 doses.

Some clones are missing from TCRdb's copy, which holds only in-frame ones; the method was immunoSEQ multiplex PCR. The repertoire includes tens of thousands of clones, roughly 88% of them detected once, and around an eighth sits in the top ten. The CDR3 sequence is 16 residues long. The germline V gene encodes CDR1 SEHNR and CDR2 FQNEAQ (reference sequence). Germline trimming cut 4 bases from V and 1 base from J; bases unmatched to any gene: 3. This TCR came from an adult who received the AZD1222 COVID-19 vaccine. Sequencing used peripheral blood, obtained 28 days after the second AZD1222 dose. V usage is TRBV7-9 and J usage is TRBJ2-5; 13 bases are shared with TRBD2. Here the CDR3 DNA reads TGTGCCAGCAGCTGGACTAGCGGGAGTGGCCAAGAGACCCAGTACTTC. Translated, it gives CASSWTSGSGQETQYF. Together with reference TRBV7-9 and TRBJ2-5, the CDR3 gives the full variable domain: DTGVSQNPRHKITKRGQNVTFRCDPISEHNRLYWYRQTLGQGPEFLTYFQNEAQLEKSRLLSDRFSAERPKGSFSTLEIQRTEQGDSAMYLCASSWTSGSGQETQYFGPGTRLLVL.